Shown below are 21 T cell receptor beta chains from a single sample sequenced in a study of molecular identifiers for immune sequencing clone quantification. A single record per CDR3 protein comes from TCRdb applying MiXCR to the PCR reads. Of approximately 500,000 distinct CDR3 sequences in the sample, 20% to 25% were seen once. Sequenced sample: naive CD8+ T cells from blood, with Jurkat cell RNA spiked in. Noted subset: FACS-sorted CD8+CD4-CCR7+CD45RA+ naive T cells. These TCRs come from a human donor in good health. Some libraries in this study had Jurkat cell RNA spiked in.

This clonotype was observed many times. The DNA for the CDR3 is TGTGCCAGCAGCCGGAGGGACAGCACTGAAGCTTTCTTT. Translating gives CASSRRDSTEAFF. The chain uses TRBV14 and TRBJ1-1, with 7 nucleotides matching TRBD1. From germline, CDR1 is SGHDN and CDR2 FVKESK. CDR3 size: 13 residues. Unmatched junction bases numbered 3, after V lost 4 bases and J lost 4 bases.

Note on this clonotype: Its ends do not fully match the called genes, so a read error is possible. This chain joins TRBV6-2 or TRBV6-3 and TRBJ2-5; D is unresolved. The CDR3 totals 14 residues. Germline V gene data show CDR1 as MNHEY and CDR2 as SVGEGT. The CDR3: CAGSYFGSQETQYF. The CDR3 coding sequence is TGTGCCGGCAGTTACTTCGGTTCCCAAGAGACCCAGTACTTC.

V is TRBV14 and J is TRBJ2-7, with D unresolved. V dropped 0 bases and J dropped 2 bases, with 11 bases sitting between them. Germline assignment: CDR1 SGHDN and CDR2 FVKESK. There are 15 residues in the CDR3. CDR3 bases: TGTGCCAGCAGCCAAGATAGTCCTCGGCCCTACGAGCAGTACTTC. Its translation is CASSQDSPRPYEQYF.

The table lists this clonotype with a few counts. The gene calls are TRBV5-5 and TRBJ2-5; 10 bases are shared with TRBD2. This CDR3 comprises 16 residues. Germline V gives CDR1 SGHKS, CDR2 YYEKEE (reference sequence). Unmatched junction bases numbered 6, after V lost 0 bases and J lost 4 bases. The CDR3 spells CASSLDPAGGLETQYF. The CDR3 DNA sequence: TGTGCCAGCAGCTTGGATCCAGCGGGGGGGCTAGAGACCCAGTACTTC.

This clonotype was detected ten times or more. V gene TRBV19 combines with J gene TRBJ1-5; D possibly corresponds to TRBD1 (5 bases). The V end was cut by 1 base, the J end by 5 bases, with 9 bases between. This CDR3 is built from 14 residues. The germline gives CDR1 LNHDA, CDR2 SQIVND (reference sequence). Written as DNA, the CDR3 is TGTGCCAGTAGTATAGGGGACTACTATCAGCCCCAGCATTTT. Translating gives CASSIGDYYQPQHF.

On this clonotype itself: A much more abundant neighbour one base away suggests this may be a read error. The chain couples TRBV7-9 to TRBJ2-3, with D possibly matching TRBD1 (6 bases). The CDR3 is 14 residues long. Germline CDR1 SEHNR, CDR2 FQNEAQ (reference sequence). DNA of the CDR3: TGTGCCAGCAGCGGGGGCGTGCGCACAGATACGCGGTATTTT. The encoded protein is CASSGGVRTDTRYF.

This clonotype was detected many times. The chain employs TRBV27 and TRBJ1-4; no clear D gene. This CDR3 contains 15 residues. Trimming took 8 bases from V and 7 from J, leaving 20 bases between them. Germline assignment: CDR1 MNHEY and CDR2 SMNVEV (reference sequence). CDR3 protein: CASANNRAAGEKLFF. CDR3 sequence (DNA): TGTGCCAGCGCGAACAACAGAGCCGCTGGTGAAAAACTGTTTTTT.

To note about this clonotype: It may be a read error: a sequence one base away is much more abundant. The chain carries TRBV27 and TRBJ2-2, with D unclear. The CDR3 has 11 residues. V lost 7 bases and J lost 5, with 5 bases in between. The V gene's germline CDR1 is MNHEY and CDR2 SMNVEV (reference sequence). Here the CDR3 reads CASKSTGELFF. The CDR3 nucleotides read TGTGCCAGCAAGTCGACCGGGGAGCTGTTTTTT.

This clonotype has only a few counts. The genes are TRBV3-1 and TRBJ2-3; possibly TRBD2 for D (6 bases). Germline V gene lookup returns CDR1 LGHDT and CDR2 YNNKEL (reference sequence). Trimming removed 0 bases from V and 0 bases from J, with 13 bases in between. The CDR3 covers 17 residues. CDR3 in DNA: TGTGCCAGCAGCCAAGATATTTCGGCGGGGAGCACAGATACGCAGTATTTT. Protein product: CASSQDISAGSTDTQYF.

This clonotype was counted many times. The rearrangement links TRBV28 to TRBJ1-5; 7 nucleotides line up with TRBD1. With 6 bases clipped from V and 5 bases from J, the junction kept 7 bases outside the gene matches. Per germline, CDR1 MDHEN and CDR2 SYDVKM. The CDR3 sequence is 14 residues long. The CDR3 region is CASSPQTGYQPQHF. CDR3 bases: TGTGCCAGCAGCCCTCAGACAGGGTATCAGCCCCAGCATTTT.

This clonotype was seen ten or more times. The chain employs TRBV7-9 and TRBJ2-5, with D uncertain. This CDR3 spans 17 amino acids. V lost 1 base, J lost 2 bases, and 17 bases lay in between. The germline V gene encodes CDR1 SEHNR and CDR2 FQNEAQ (reference sequence). CDR3 loop: CASSLVFGPLEQETQYF. Written as DNA, the CDR3 is TGTGCCAGCAGCTTAGTTTTCGGACCCCTAGAACAAGAGACCCAGTACTTC.

The chain uses TRBV27 and TRBJ2-5; unclear D gene. V lost 5 bases to trimming and J lost 9 bases, with 13 bases between them. CDR1 is MNHEY and CDR2 is SMNVEV in the germline V gene (reference sequence). The CDR3 extends over 12 amino acids. The CDR3 sequence is CASSPTSWAQYF. CDR3 nucleotides: TGTGCCAGCAGTCCCACCTCCTGGGCCCAGTACTTC.

With respect to this clonotype: A much larger clone lies a single base off, so this may be a read error. The chain employs TRBV20-1 and TRBJ2-2; 12 nucleotides match TRBD2. J was trimmed by 5 bases and V by 0 bases; bases with no gene match: 7. The length of the CDR3 is 17 residues. Germline values: CDR1 DFQATT, CDR2 SNEGSKA (reference sequence). The DNA for the CDR3 is TGCAGTGCTAGAGATCGGTCTAGCGGGAGGGTAACCGGGGAGCTGTTTTTT. This codes for CSARDRSSGRVTGELFF.

This clonotype has just a few counts. A junction boundary mismatches the germline segment, possibly from a read error. The CDR3, as DNA: TGTGCCAGCCAATCACCGGGACAGGGTCTGCCCGGGGAGCTGTCTTTT. This translates into CASQSPGQGLPGELSF. The rearrangement joins TRBV9 to TRBJ2-2; TRBD1 agrees at 9 bases. The CDR3 spans 16 residues. The V gene's germline CDR1 is SGDLS and CDR2 YYNGEE.

Details on this clonotype: The junction and the germline gene differ at one end; a read error may be behind it. The chain uses TRBV2 and TRBJ2-5, with 9 bases matching TRBD1. The CDR3 length is 12 residues. Germline V gene sequence: CDR1 SNHLY, CDR2 FYNNEI. The CDR3: CATTGGEETRYF. Written as DNA, the CDR3 is TGTGCCACGACAGGGGGAGAAGAGACCCGGTACTTC. Complete variable domain (other parts from reference TRBV2 and TRBJ2-5): EPEVTQTPSHQVTQMGQEVILRCVPISNHLYFYWYRQILGQKVEFLVSFYNNEISEKSEIFDDQFSVERPDGSNFTLKIRSTKLEDSAMYFCATTGGEETRYFGPGTRLLVL.

This clonotype was found a few times. The chain is built from TRBV12-3 or TRBV12-4 and TRBJ2-1; D call uncertain. Between the trimmed V and J ends, which lost 2 bases and 5 bases, there was a span of 7 bases. The CDR3 totals 13 residues. The CDR3 bases are TGTGCCAGCAGTTTATTACAGCACAATGAGCAGTTCTTC. Translating gives CASSLLQHNEQFF.

This rearrangement joins TRBV5-1 to TRBJ2-3; TRBD2 is a possible D gene (6 bases). Trimming took off 1 base at V and 2 bases at J, with 14 bases between the two ends. The germline V gene has CDR1 SGHRS and CDR2 YFSETQ. The CDR3 runs 16 residues. The CDR3 nucleotides are TGCGCCAGCAGCTTGTCTGTAGCGGTGAACACAGATACGCAGTATTTT. It specifies CASSLSVAVNTDTQYF.

This clonotype was counted many times. The chain uses TRBV7-2 and TRBJ1-2; possibly TRBD1 for D (5 bases). The CDR3 runs 12 residues. Trimming cost V 1 base and J 10 bases, with 10 bases left between them. Germline V lookup: CDR1 SGHTA, CDR2 FQGNSA. For the CDR3, the DNA is TGTGCCAGCAGCTTAGGCAGGGTTGACTACACCTTC. Encoded protein: CASSLGRVDYTF.

Points on this clonotype: This may arise from a read error, as a much more abundant clone is one base away. J is TRBJ2-2 and V is TRBV29-1, with D possibly being TRBD2 (5 bases). This CDR3 has 14 amino acids. Germline CDR1 is SQVTM and CDR2 is ANQGSEA. CDR3 protein: CRVEGGHGTGELFF. CDR3 in DNA: TGCCGCGTTGAGGGTGGGCACGGCACCGGGGAGCTGTTTTTT.

This clonotype showed up many times. This sequence joins TRBV28 and TRBJ2-3, with D possibly TRBD1 on 6 matching bases. Germline CDR1 MDHEN, CDR2 SYDVKM. There are 15 residues in the CDR3. V dropped 7 bases and J dropped 5 bases, with 19 bases sitting between them. DNA of the CDR3: TGTGCCAGCATGGAGCGCGCAGGGGTGGAAGATACGCAGTATTTT. It yields the protein CASMERAGVEDTQYF.

On this clonotype itself: A much larger clone differs by one base, so this may be a read error. This chain uses TRBV4-1 with TRBJ2-3; TRBD1 or TRBD2 may be the D gene (6 bases each). The germline CDR1 and CDR2 sequences are MGHRA and YSYEKL. The CDR3 is 15 residues long. Written as DNA, the CDR3 is TGCGCCAGCTGCCAAGGGGGGATGGGGAGAGATACGCAGTATTTT. The encoded protein is CASCQGGMGRDTQYF.